The clone carrying this T cell receptor (beta chain) was observed a few times. Its antigen is currently unknown. These data are taken from a study of identical twins. Study observations and caveats: There were fewer insertions in abundant cord blood beta clonotypes, but memory repertoires showed no such pattern.

V was trimmed by 11 bases and J by 0 bases, leaving 23 bases between them. The CDR3 runs to 17 residues. Germline CDR1 reads SSHAT; CDR2 reads FNYEAQ (reference sequence). TCRdb independently ran MiXCR on the 5' RACE reads; one entry per CDR3 protein. The sample shows about 220,000 distinct CDR3 sequences, 7.5% of them seen only once. The same data also contributed to another study, on yellow fever vaccine responses in identical twins. Turning to that study: Convergence reportedly seemed to mark part of the twins' vaccine T cell response, with personalization marking the rest.

This receptor was obtained from a woman between 18 and 29 years old in good health. The sample was memory (CD45RO+) T cells sorted from blood. The V and J genes are TRBV7-7 and TRBJ1-5, with D possibly matching TRBD1 (6 bases). DNA for the CDR3: TGTGCCTTCAGTTTAGCGCTAAGGGACACTAGCAATCAGCCCCAGCATTTT. This codes for CAFSLALRDTSNQPQHF.